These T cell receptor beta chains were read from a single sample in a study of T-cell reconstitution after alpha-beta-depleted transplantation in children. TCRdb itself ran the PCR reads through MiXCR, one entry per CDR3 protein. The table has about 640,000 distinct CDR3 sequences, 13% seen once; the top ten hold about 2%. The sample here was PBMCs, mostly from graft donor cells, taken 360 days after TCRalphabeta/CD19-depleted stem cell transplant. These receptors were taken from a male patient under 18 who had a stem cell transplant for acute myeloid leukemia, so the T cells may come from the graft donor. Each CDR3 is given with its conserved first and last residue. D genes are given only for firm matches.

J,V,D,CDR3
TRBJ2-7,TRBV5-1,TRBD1,CASSTQGGGTYEQYF
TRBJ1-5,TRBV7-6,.,CASSLAAGGYSNQPQHF
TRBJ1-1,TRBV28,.,CASRAFRSPPNTEAFF
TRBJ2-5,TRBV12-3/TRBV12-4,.,CASSLGDSVQETQYF
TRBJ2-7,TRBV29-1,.,CSVAPRSYEQYF
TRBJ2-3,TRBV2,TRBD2,CASRVGAGANTQYF
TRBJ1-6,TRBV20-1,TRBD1,CSATDRAGNSPLHF
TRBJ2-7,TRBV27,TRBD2,CASSLWPLAGFYEQYF
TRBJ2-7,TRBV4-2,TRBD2,CASSQEPGLADTSYEQYF
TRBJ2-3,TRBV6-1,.,CASSWGLSSTDTQYF
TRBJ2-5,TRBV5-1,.,CASSLAETQYF
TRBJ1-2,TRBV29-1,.,CSGVGAPYGYTF
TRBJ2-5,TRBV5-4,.,CASSSGRNQETQYF
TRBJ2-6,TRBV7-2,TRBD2,CASSLAGLALKSGANVLTF
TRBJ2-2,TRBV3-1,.,CASSQRRGNTGELFF
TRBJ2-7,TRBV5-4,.,CASSFPGTKSYEQYF
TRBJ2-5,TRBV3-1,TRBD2,CASSQGVGLAGVGETQYF
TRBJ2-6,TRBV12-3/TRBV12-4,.,CASRGGLLTGANVLTF